This paragraph covers one T cell receptor beta chain sequence. As yet, its antigen is unknown. The entirety of the isolated RNA underwent reverse transcription, so expressed TCRB transcripts were sequenced. Using immunoSEQ multiplex PCR, the repertoire was profiled, and TCRdb retains in-frame clones only, with some absent. The sample includes some 190,000 clones, around 8% of them seen just once. The sample comes from a study of beta chain features in type 1 diabetes. Study outcomes and limitations: The similarity of naive, central memory and Treg TCRB repertoires appeared greater among patients than among healthy donors. In these data, an HLA type influence on TCRB rearrangement remained unresolved. Significant though moderate, a shortening of TCRB CDR3s appeared in all four CD4+ subsets of Type 1 diabetes patients.

A sort by CD45RO/CCR7/CD25/CD127/CD95/CD27 yielded CD4+ naive, central memory, regulatory and stem cell-like memory cells. Trimming shortened V by 4 bases and J by 1 base, and 13 bases separated the two germline ends. The CDR3 is made up of 16 amino acids. Germline CDR1 and CDR2: ENHRY and SYGVKD. Sequenced material: central memory CD4+ T cells from blood. J is TRBJ2-2 and V is TRBV10-3, with a tentative D call TRBD1 (5 bases). This TCR was recovered from a woman aged 40-49 years with type 1 diabetes. The CDR3 reads CAISATGGKNTGELFF. The CDR3 DNA follows: TGTGCCATCAGTGCCACAGGTGGGAAGAACACCGGGGAGCTGTTTTTT.